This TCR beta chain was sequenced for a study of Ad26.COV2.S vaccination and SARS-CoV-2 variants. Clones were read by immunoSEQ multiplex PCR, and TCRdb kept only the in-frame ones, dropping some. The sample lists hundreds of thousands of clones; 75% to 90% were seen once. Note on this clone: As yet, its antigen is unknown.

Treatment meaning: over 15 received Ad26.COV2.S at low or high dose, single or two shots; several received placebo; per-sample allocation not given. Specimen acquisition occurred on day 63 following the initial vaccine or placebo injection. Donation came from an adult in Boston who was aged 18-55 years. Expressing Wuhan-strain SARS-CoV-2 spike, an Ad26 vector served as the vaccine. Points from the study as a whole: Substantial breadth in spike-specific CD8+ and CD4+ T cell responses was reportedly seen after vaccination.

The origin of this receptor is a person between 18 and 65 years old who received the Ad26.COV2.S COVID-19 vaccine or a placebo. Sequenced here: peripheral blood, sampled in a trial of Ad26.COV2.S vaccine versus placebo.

The CDR3 spells CASRRDTSYGYTF. In DNA, the CDR3 is TGTGCCAGCAGACGTGACACGAGCTATGGCTACACCTTC. The rearrangement uses TRBV12-3 or TRBV12-4 and TRBJ1-2, with unresolved D. The length of the CDR3 is 13 residues. V shed 6 bases and J shed 4 bases, with 12 bases lying between them.